This entry features one T cell receptor beta chain sequence. Using immunoSEQ multiplex PCR, the repertoire was profiled, and TCRdb retains in-frame clones only, with some absent. Of approximately 76,000 clones listed, approximately 85% are singletons. The sample is drawn from a study of OX40 agonist ivuxolimab in advanced cancers. This sequence originates from an adult with an advanced solid tumor such as melanoma, head and neck, liver or kidney cancer. The source was CD4+ or CD8+ T cells sorted from blood, collected in a trial of the OX40 agonist ivuxolimab.

In nucleotides, the CDR3 is TGTGCCAGCAGTTACACGGACAGTAATTCACCCCTCCACTTT. This gives the protein CASSYTDSNSPLHF. This chain uses TRBV6-6 with TRBJ1-6; D is possibly TRBD1 (6 bases). V was shortened by 2 bases and J by 6 bases, with 8 bases between the two germline ends. The germline CDR1 and CDR2 sequences are MNHNY and SVGAGI (reference sequence). The CDR3 covers 14 residues.